This paragraph reports one TCR beta chain. This sample is part of a study of cytomegalovirus exposure and HLA in healthy donors. Germline-derived CDR1 and CDR2 are LNHDA and SQIVND (reference sequence). The V gene end was trimmed by 3 bases and the J gene end by 4 bases; junction bases not matched to a gene: 5. This CDR3 region has 17 residues. PCR employed 60 Vbeta and 13 Jbeta primers. TCRdb's table, derived via immunoSEQ multiplex PCR, lists solely in-frame clones and lacks some. The data hold roughly 60,000 clones, with about 77% observed a single time. The receptor was derived from a woman under 40 in good health and CMV-seronegative. The source material was PBMCs. The V and J genes are TRBV19 and TRBJ2-1; 14 bases are shared with TRBD2. CDR3 coding DNA: TGTGCCAGTAGTATGATCGGGACTAGCGGGAGTTACAATGAGCAGTTCTTC. Amino acids: CASSMIGTSGSYNEQFF.